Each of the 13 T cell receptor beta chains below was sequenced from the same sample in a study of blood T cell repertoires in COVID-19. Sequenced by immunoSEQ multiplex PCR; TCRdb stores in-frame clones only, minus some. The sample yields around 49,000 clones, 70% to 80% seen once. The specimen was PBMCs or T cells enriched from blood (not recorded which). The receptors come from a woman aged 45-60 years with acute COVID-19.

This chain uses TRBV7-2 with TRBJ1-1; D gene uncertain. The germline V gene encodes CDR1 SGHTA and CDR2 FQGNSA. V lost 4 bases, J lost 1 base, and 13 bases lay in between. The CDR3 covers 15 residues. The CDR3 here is CASSSSPGRNTEAFF. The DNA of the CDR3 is TGTGCCAGCAGCTCCTCCCCAGGCAGGAACACTGAAGCTTTCTTT.

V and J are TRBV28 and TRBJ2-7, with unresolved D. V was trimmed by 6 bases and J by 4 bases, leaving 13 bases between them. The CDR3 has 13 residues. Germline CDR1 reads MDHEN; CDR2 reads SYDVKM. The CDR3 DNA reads TGTGCCAGCAGCCACCCGGCGGAGTACGAGCAGTACTTC. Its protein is CASSHPAEYEQYF.

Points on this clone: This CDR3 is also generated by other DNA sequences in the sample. The chain's CDR3 is CASRDRTYGYTF. Written as DNA, the CDR3 is TGTGCCAGCCGAGACAGGACCTATGGCTACACCTTC. The V gene is TRBV2, the J gene TRBJ1-2; D is possibly TRBD1 (6 bases). The V and J ends lost 8 bases and 4 bases respectively, with 11 bases between them. The CDR3 runs to 12 residues. The germline V gene encodes CDR1 SNHLY and CDR2 FYNNEI.

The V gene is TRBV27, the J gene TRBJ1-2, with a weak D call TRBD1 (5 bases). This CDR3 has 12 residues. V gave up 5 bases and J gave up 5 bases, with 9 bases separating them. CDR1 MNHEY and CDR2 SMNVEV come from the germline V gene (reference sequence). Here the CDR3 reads CASSQGGYGYTF. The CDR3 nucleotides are TGTGCCAGCAGTCAGGGAGGGTATGGCTACACCTTC.

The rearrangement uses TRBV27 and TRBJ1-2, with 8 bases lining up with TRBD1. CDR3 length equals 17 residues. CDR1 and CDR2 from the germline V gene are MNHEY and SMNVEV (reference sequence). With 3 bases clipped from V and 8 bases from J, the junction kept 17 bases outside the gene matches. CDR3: CASSFSWPGQVFGGYTF. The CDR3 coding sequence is TGTGCCAGCAGTTTCTCCTGGCCGGGACAGGTTTTCGGGGGCTACACCTTC.

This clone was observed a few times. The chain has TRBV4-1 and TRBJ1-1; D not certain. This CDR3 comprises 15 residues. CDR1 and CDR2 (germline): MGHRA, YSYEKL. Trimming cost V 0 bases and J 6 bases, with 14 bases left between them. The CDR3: CASSQENVMRSEAFF. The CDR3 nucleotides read TGCGCCAGCAGCCAAGAAAACGTCATGAGATCTGAAGCTTTCTTT.

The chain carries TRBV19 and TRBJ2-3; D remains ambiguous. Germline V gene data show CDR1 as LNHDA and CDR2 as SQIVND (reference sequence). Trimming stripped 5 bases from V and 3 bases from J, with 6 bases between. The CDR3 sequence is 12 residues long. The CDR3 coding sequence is TGTGCCAGTAGTTTTTCTACAGATACGCAGTATTTT. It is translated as CASSFSTDTQYF.

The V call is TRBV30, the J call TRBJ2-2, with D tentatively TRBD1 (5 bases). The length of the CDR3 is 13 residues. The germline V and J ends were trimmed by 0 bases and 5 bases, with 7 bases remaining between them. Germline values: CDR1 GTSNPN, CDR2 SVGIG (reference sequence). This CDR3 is CAWSVKGTGELFF. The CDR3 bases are TGTGCCTGGAGTGTCAAGGGGACCGGGGAGCTGTTTTTT.

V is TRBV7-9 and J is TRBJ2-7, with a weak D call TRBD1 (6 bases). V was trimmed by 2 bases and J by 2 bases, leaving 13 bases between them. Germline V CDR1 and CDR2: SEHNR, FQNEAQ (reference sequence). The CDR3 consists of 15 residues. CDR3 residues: CASSLPGTKTYEQYF. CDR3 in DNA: TGTGCCAGCAGCTTACCCGGGACAAAAACCTACGAGCAGTACTTC. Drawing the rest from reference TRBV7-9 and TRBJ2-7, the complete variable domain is DTGVSQNPRHKITKRGQNVTFRCDPISEHNRLYWYRQTLGQGPEFLTYFQNEAQLEKSRLLSDRFSAERPKGSFSTLEIQRTEQGDSAMYLCASSLPGTKTYEQYFGPGTRLTVT.

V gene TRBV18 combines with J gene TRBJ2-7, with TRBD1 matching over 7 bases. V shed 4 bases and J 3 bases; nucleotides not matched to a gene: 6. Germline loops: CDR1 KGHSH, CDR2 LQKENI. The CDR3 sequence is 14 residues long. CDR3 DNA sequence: TGTGCCAGCTCACTTCGGACAGGTATCTACGAGCAGTACTTC. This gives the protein CASSLRTGIYEQYF.

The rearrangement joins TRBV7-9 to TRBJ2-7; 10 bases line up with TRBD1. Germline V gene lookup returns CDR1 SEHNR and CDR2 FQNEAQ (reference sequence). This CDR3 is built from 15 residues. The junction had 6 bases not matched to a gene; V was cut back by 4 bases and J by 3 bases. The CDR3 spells CASSSRTGGHYEQYF. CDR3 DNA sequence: TGTGCCAGCAGCTCAAGGACAGGGGGGCACTACGAGCAGTACTTC. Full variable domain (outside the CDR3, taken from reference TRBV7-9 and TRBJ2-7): DTGVSQNPRHKITKRGQNVTFRCDPISEHNRLYWYRQTLGQGPEFLTYFQNEAQLEKSRLLSDRFSAERPKGSFSTLEIQRTEQGDSAMYLCASSSRTGGHYEQYFGPGTRLTVT.

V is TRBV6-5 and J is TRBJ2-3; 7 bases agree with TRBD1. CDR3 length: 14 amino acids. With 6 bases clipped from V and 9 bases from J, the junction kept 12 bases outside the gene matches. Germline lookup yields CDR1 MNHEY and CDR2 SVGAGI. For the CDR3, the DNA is TGTGCCAGCAGCTCGGGGACAGCCGGCGGGACGCAGTATTTT. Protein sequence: CASSSGTAGGTQYF.

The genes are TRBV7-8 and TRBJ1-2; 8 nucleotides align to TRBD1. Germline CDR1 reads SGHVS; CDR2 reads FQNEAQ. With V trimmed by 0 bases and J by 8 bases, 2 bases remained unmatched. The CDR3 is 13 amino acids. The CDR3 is CASSLADRVGYTF. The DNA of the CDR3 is TGTGCCAGCAGCTTAGCGGACAGGGTGGGCTACACCTTC.